The 27 T cell receptor beta chains given below trace back to one sample, sequenced in a study of CXCR3-negative and CXCR3-positive naive CD8 T cells. Libraries were UMI-labeled 5' RACE TRB cDNA. TCRdb re-called the 5' RACE reads and gives one entry per CDR3 protein, without DNA. This table holds 75,000 to 95,000 distinct CDR3 sequences. The sample comprised naive CXCR3- CD8+ T cells from blood. Subset of the sample: CD45RO-CCR7+CD27+CD95- naive CD8+ T cells lacking CXCR3 (TNR3-). The receptors were sampled from a human donor in good health. Some clones in this sample may be carry-over from other donors' samples.

V is TRBV25-1 and J is TRBJ2-7; absent DNA, TCRdb's TRBD2 call cannot be checked. Germline V gives CDR1 MGHDK, CDR2 SYGVNS. The CDR3 is 18 residues long. Here the CDR3 reads CASSDTPSGVANLYEQYF.

The chain joins TRBV20-1 to TRBJ2-1; TCRdb designates TRBD2, a call that cannot be tested without DNA. The CDR3 is 14 amino acids. Per germline, CDR1 DFQATT and CDR2 SNEGSKA (reference sequence). The CDR3 region is CSARSSGRADEQFF.

This sequence joins TRBV18 and TRBJ1-1. Germline CDR1 and CDR2: KGHSH and LQKENI. This CDR3 has 14 residues. CDR3 sequence: CASSPQAGNTEAFF.

V gene TRBV7-9 combines with J gene TRBJ2-1; the D call of TRBD2 rests on TCRdb alone, since no DNA is present to check it. The CDR3 contains 13 residues. Germline-derived CDR1 and CDR2 are SEHNR and FQNEAQ (reference sequence). CDR3 sequence: CASRPGLVNEQFF.

The chain is built from TRBV7-9 and TRBJ2-7; the TCRdb call, TRBD1, lacks DNA for checking. Germline CDR1 SEHNR, CDR2 FQNEAQ (reference sequence). The CDR3 has 15 amino acids. CDR3 residues: CASSSDRVYTYEQYF.

This chain connects TRBV29-1 to TRBJ2-7; the D call of TRBD1 rests on TCRdb alone, since no DNA is present to check it. The germline V gene has CDR1 SQVTM and CDR2 ANQGSEA. This CDR3 has 13 residues. The CDR3 loop is CSVVQGPAYEQYF.

V usage is TRBV14 and J usage is TRBJ1-2. The length of the CDR3 is 12 residues. Germline V CDR1 and CDR2: SGHDN, FVKESK. This chain's CDR3 is CASSQATVSYTF.

The V gene is TRBV29-1, the J gene TRBJ2-1; without DNA, the TCRdb call of TRBD1 cannot be checked. The germline CDR1 and CDR2 sequences are SQVTM and ANQGSEA. The CDR3 contains 14 residues. The chain's CDR3 is CSVVGETRLDEQFF.

CDR3 loop: CASSFQGSDEQYF. The rearrangement links TRBV5-1 to TRBJ2-7. The germline gives CDR1 SGHRS, CDR2 YFSETQ. The CDR3 contains 13 residues.

The chain has TRBV6-5 and TRBJ2-3; the TCRdb D gene call, TRBD1, has no DNA to confirm it. Germline CDR1 MNHEY, CDR2 SVGAGI. The CDR3 has 15 amino acids. The CDR3 reads CATGLSPWSRDTQYF.

V usage is TRBV7-9 and J usage is TRBJ1-1. CDR1 and CDR2 from the germline V gene are SEHNR and FQNEAQ (reference sequence). The CDR3 loop spans 12 amino acids. CDR3 protein: CASSLANREAFF.

The genes are TRBV19 and TRBJ2-2. CDR3 length: 13 residues. From germline, CDR1 is LNHDA and CDR2 SQIVND (reference sequence). The CDR3 region is CASSISGFGELFF.

V is TRBV5-1 and J is TRBJ1-1; TCRdb names TRBD1, which stays unverified in the absence of DNA. The germline CDR1 and CDR2 sequences are SGHRS and YFSETQ. The CDR3 sequence is 14 residues long. CDR3 amino acids: CTSKNEGMSTEAFF.

The chain links TRBV20-1 to TRBJ2-3; the TCRdb call, TRBD1, lacks DNA for checking. Germline values: CDR1 DFQATT, CDR2 SNEGSKA (reference sequence). This CDR3 is built from 14 residues. The chain's CDR3 is CSARLWGSTDTQYF.

The CDR3 protein is CSGLEYGTEAFF. The V call is TRBV29-1, the J call TRBJ1-1. Germline-derived CDR1 and CDR2 are SQVTM and ANQGSEA. The CDR3 length is 12 residues.

The CDR3 is CSVVIAGAADTQYF. The chain joins TRBV29-1 to TRBJ2-3; the D call of TRBD2 rests on TCRdb alone, since no DNA is present to check it. Looked up from germline, CDR1 is SQVTM and CDR2 is ANQGSEA. This CDR3 is 14 amino acids long.

CDR3 amino acids: CASSYWPPDGYTF. The chain is built from TRBV6-6 and TRBJ1-2; without DNA, the TCRdb call of TRBD1 cannot be checked. Germline V CDR1 and CDR2: MNHNY, SVGAGI (reference sequence). This CDR3 has 13 amino acids.

This chain links TRBV7-9 with TRBJ2-1; the D call of TRBD1 rests on TCRdb alone, since no DNA is present to check it. The CDR3 runs to 16 residues. Germline lookup yields CDR1 SEHNR and CDR2 FQNEAQ (reference sequence). This CDR3 reads CASSFPGGSTYNERFF.

CDR3 residues: CASSVGIAGGRSSPHEQFF. The chain links TRBV9 to TRBJ2-1; checking the TCRdb D call of TRBD2 is not possible without DNA. This CDR3 has 19 amino acids. The germline V gene has CDR1 SGDLS and CDR2 YYNGEE.

The chain carries TRBV7-9 and TRBJ2-7; with no DNA, the TCRdb D assignment of TRBD2 cannot be verified. Germline lookup yields CDR1 SEHNR and CDR2 FQNEAQ (reference sequence). This CDR3 is 15 amino acids long. CDR3 amino acids: CASSLEGAGTYEQYF.

The gene calls are TRBV6-1 and TRBJ2-1; TCRdb's D gene call, TRBD1, goes unchecked for lack of DNA. Germline lookup yields CDR1 MNHNS and CDR2 SASEGT. CDR3 length: 16 residues. CDR3 loop: CASRPGTGRFYNEQFF.

The chain is built from TRBV6-2 or TRBV6-3 and TRBJ2-7; TCRdb lists TRBD1, though no DNA is available to test this call. The CDR3 extends over 16 amino acids. The germline gives CDR1 MNHEY, CDR2 SVGEGT. The CDR3 loop reads CASNWLIGDRGYEQYF.

V is TRBV29-1 and J is TRBJ2-7; TCRdb selects TRBD2, and the lack of DNA leaves this call unchecked. Germline CDR1 and CDR2: SQVTM and ANQGSEA. The CDR3 is 14 residues long. CDR3 region: CSVILAGGGNEQYF.

The V gene is TRBV29-1, the J gene TRBJ1-3; TCRdb calls TRBD1, which cannot be checked without DNA. The CDR3 runs 14 residues. Looked up from germline, CDR1 is SQVTM and CDR2 is ANQGSEA. The CDR3 protein is CSVVDRDGGNTIYF.

The V gene is TRBV30, the J gene TRBJ1-1. The CDR3 sequence is 11 residues long. The V gene's germline CDR1 is GTSNPN and CDR2 SVGIG (reference sequence). This CDR3 reads CAWSVDTEAFF.

The chain carries TRBV7-9 and TRBJ2-7. The CDR3 runs to 14 residues. Germline CDR1 is SEHNR and CDR2 is FQNEAQ (reference sequence). CDR3 amino acids: CASSPQRNPYEQYF.

The rearrangement uses TRBV19 and TRBJ2-7; TCRdb selects TRBD2, and the lack of DNA leaves this call unchecked. Germline V gene lookup returns CDR1 LNHDA and CDR2 SQIVND (reference sequence). CDR3 length: 14 amino acids. Here the CDR3 reads CASSWRGSGYEQYF.